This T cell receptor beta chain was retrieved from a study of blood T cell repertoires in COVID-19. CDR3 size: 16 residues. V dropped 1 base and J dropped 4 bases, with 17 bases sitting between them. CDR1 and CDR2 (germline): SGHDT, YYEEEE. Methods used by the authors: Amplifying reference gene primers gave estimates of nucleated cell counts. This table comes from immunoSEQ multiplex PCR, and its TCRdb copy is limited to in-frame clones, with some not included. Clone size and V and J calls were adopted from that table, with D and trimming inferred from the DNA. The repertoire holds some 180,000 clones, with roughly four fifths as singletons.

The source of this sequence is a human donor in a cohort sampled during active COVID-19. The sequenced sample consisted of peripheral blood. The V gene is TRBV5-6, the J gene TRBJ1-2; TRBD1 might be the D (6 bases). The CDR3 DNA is TGTGCCAGCAGCTTGCGGGCAGGGGTGTTTGGCTATGGCTACACCTTC. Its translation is CASSLRAGVFGYGYTF.